This T cell receptor (beta chain) was retrieved from a study of human T cells and chemical hapten exposure. The study, taken as a whole, reports: With DPC sensitization, TCRs exceeding 1 in 1000 frequency showed no change.

This clonotype was seen only a few times. Its antigen remains unknown. In the original analysis: A typical sample had roughly 91,000 TCRs, with roughly 23,224 to 690,600 overall. TCRdb recomputed calls from the 5' RACE reads with MiXCR, one row per CDR3 protein. V and J calls and clone size were set by TCRdb, not the authors. The data contain around 100,000 distinct CDR3 sequences, 15% to 20% of them seen just once; the ten biggest clones take up roughly 3.1%. Trimming took 10 bases from V and 4 from J; bases not matched to a gene: 8. The CDR3 totals 14 residues. Per the germline V gene, CDR1 is MDHEN and CDR2 is SYDVKM. Whole blood that had not been fractionated was the source of extracted total RNA.

This TCR was recovered from a human donor in good health. This chain uses TRBV28 with TRBJ2-1, with TRBD2 matching 9 bases. The CDR3 is CATLRLADYNEQFF. CDR3 in DNA: TGTGCCACCTTACGACTAGCGGATTACAATGAGCAGTTCTTC.